This T cell receptor beta chain was obtained from a study of OX40 agonist ivuxolimab in advanced cancers. Study-wide background: Patients got intravenous ivuxolimab at 0.01 to 10 mg/kg every 2 weeks. The study reported partial responses in three patients: one hepatocellular carcinoma, two cutaneous melanoma. Study findings and constraints: Low normalized T-cell clonal expansion was additionally recorded for some nonresponders. People who partly responded at 0.1-3.0 mg/kg had some of the least clonal expansion seen.

With respect to this clone: The antigen remains unidentified.

Some clones are missing from TCRdb's copy, which holds only in-frame ones; the method was immunoSEQ multiplex PCR. This table has approximately 45,000 clones, about 90% appearing once. The origin of this receptor is an adult with an advanced solid tumor such as melanoma, head and neck, liver or kidney cancer. The specimen was CD4+ or CD8+ T cells sorted from blood, collected in a trial of the OX40 agonist ivuxolimab.

As DNA, the CDR3 is TGTGCCAGCAGCCTTAGGGGGACTAGCGGGGATCCCTACGAGCAGTACTTC. Protein: CASSLRGTSGDPYEQYF. The chain employs TRBV7-2 and TRBJ2-7, with 13 nucleotides matching TRBD2. With V trimmed by 5 bases and J by 2 bases, 9 bases remained unmatched. Germline V gene data show CDR1 as SGHTA and CDR2 as FQGNSA. The CDR3 spans 17 residues.